By share, the clone carrying this TCR beta chain ranks as medium-sized. Its antigen is undetermined. The authors used about 600 ng of bulk tumor genomic DNA per sample as template. Each primary tumor yielded several biopsies, collected far apart from one another at surgery. Patients went through curative surgery, and their non-small cell lung cancer was untreated and newly diagnosed. These data originate in a study of immune heterogeneity within non-small cell lung tumors. Study results and limitations: The study found identical dominant CDR3 beta clonotypes recurring across tumor sites within a patient, alongside site-unique high-frequency clones.

Amplification of TCR beta CDR3 was performed by multiplex PCR with 32 V and 13 J primers. TCRdb itself ran the multiplex PCR reads through MiXCR, one entry per CDR3 protein. The data show about 6,400 distinct CDR3 sequences, approximately 23% seen once. Germline CDR1 reads MNHNS; CDR2 reads SASEGT. V lost 4 bases, J lost 3 bases, and 10 bases lay in between. The CDR3 covers 14 residues. The chain carries TRBV6-1 and TRBJ1-3; no definite D call. This TCR was sampled from a man aged 65-85 years with non-small cell lung cancer. Sequencing was done on a sample of lung tumor tissue. CDR3 bases: TGTGCCAGCAGTGGGAGGGTTATTGGAAACACCATATATTTT. This translates into CASSGRVIGNTIYF.